The clone carrying this T cell receptor beta chain appeared a few times. Its antigen remains unknown. The ends lost 1 base at V and 8 bases at J; junction bases unmatched: 7. CDR1 and CDR2 from the germline V gene are SGHVS and FQNEAQ. The CDR3 contains 15 residues. The record originates from a study of cytomegalovirus exposure and HLA in healthy donors. Points from the study as a whole: A later look showed TCR association rates differing by HLA locus, highest for DRB1 and lowest for HLA-C. Researchers reported in a later analysis that a missense DCLRE1C variant was tied to TCR beta V- and J-gene trimming. Data from an earlier analysis indicated that most TCR beta V segments were productive either about 87% or about 30% of the time.

With 60 Vbeta and 13 Jbeta primers, the PCR was carried out. Assay: immunoSEQ multiplex PCR; the TCRdb copy retains only in-frame clones and omits some. The sample carries approximately 200,000 clones, over 70% recorded once. Sequencing was done on a sample of PBMCs. The source of this sequence is a woman in her twenties or thirties in good health and CMV-seropositive. The rearrangement links TRBV7-8 to TRBJ2-1; 8 nucleotides align to TRBD2. The CDR3 DNA follows: TGTGCCAGCAGCTTAGGGGCCGGGAGGGCCGATGAGCAGTTCTTC. This sequence encodes CASSLGAGRADEQFF.